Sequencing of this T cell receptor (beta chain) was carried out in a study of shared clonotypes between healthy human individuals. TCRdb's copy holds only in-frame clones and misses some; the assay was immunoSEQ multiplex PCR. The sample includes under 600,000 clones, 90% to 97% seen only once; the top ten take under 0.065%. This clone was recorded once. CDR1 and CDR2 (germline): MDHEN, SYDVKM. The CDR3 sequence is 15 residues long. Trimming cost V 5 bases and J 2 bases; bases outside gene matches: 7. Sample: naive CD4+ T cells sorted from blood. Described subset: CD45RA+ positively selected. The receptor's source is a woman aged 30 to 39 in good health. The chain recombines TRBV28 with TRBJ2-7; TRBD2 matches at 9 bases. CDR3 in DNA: TGTGCCAGCAGTCCTTCTAGCGGGGTACCCTACGAGCAGTACTTC. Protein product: CASSPSSGVPYEQYF.